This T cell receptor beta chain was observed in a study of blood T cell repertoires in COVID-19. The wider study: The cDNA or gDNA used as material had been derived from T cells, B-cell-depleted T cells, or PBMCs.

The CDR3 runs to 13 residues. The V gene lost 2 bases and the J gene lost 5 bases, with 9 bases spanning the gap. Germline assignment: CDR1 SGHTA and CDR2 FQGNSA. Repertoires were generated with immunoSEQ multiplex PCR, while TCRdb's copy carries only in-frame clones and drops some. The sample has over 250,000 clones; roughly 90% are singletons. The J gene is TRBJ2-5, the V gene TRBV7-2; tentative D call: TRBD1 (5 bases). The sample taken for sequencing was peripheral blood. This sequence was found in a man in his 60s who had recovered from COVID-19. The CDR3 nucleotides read TGTGCCAGCAGCTTACAGGGCAGGGAGACCCAGTACTTC. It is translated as CASSLQGRETQYF. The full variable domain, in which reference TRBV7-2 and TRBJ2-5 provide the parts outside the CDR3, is GAGVSQSPSNKVTEKGKDVELRCDPISGHTALYWYRQSLGQGLEFLIYFQGNSAPDKSGLPSDRFSAERTGGSVSTLTIQRTQQEDSAVYLCASSLQGRETQYFGPGTRLLVL.